This T cell receptor (beta chain) was captured in a study of T cell responses to AZD1222 COVID-19 vaccine. Study-wide results and limits: Only six or seven AZD1222 recipients were seropositive at baseline. Every sample of the repertoires postdated the peak T cell response.

This CDR3 has 14 residues. Germline V gene lookup returns CDR1 MRHNA and CDR2 SNTAGT. V was trimmed by 0 bases and J by 9 bases, leaving 14 bases between them. The method was immunoSEQ multiplex PCR; TCRdb's version includes in-frame clones alone and lacks a portion of them. The sample shows more than 80,000 clones, around 87% of them seen only once. In regard to this clone: Antigen specificity is unknown.

This clonotype was sampled from an adult who received the AZD1222 COVID-19 vaccine. Sequencing used peripheral blood, obtained 28 days after the second AZD1222 dose. This rearrangement joins TRBV6-4 to TRBJ1-2; D unclear. In DNA form, the CDR3 reads TGTGCCAGCAGTGACTCAGCGTCTGGCGAGCGCTACACCTTC. Its protein is CASSDSASGERYTF.